The T cell receptor beta chain described here comes from a study of a mutant IDH1 vaccine in newly diagnosed glioma. In the study overall: Initiation of the vaccine course occurred 4-6 weeks after radiotherapy alone, or alongside temozolomide cycles. Study-wide results and caveats: Induction of immune responses by the vaccine occurred in roughly 93% of patients.

Points on this clone: Its antigen is currently unknown.

The time point: week 47, end of study. Alongside topical imiquimod, each dose of vaccine comprised 300 ug of mutant IDH1 20-mer peptide. Administration of eight vaccinations to patients took place in weeks 1, 3, 5, 7, 11, 15, 19, 23. The length of the CDR3 is 14 residues. The V gene lost 4 bases and the J gene lost 9 bases, with 17 bases spanning the gap. Looked up from germline, CDR1 is SGHTA and CDR2 is FQGNSA. The table came from immunoSEQ multiplex PCR; TCRdb's copy has only in-frame clones and leaves some out. The sample consists of roughly 31,000 clones, approximately 83% of them appearing once.

The sequences come from PBMCs, collected from a glioma patient whose treatment included an IDH1 peptide vaccine. The receptor was derived from a man aged 25-40 years with glioma. This sequence joins TRBV7-2 and TRBJ2-3; D is unresolved. The CDR3 here is CASSSPTLRTTQYF. DNA for the CDR3: TGTGCCAGCAGCTCCCCTACACTTCGAACGACGCAGTATTTT.